Below are 6 T cell receptor beta chains sequenced from a single sample in a study of CDR3 diversity in severe acne. TCRdb passed the PCR reads through MiXCR, listing each CDR3 protein once. The table shows fewer than 100,000 distinct CDR3 sequences, with 51% occurring only once. The source material was blood. These TCRs come from a male donor in good health, without acne.

CDR3 nucleotides: TGTGCCAGCAGGGGCCCTGAAGCTTTCTTT. Translating gives CASRGPEAFF. The chain couples TRBV2 to TRBJ1-1; D is unclear. V lost 6 bases, J lost 6 bases, and 5 bases lay in between. CDR3 size: 10 residues. Germline V gene lookup returns CDR1 SNHLY and CDR2 FYNNEI.

The genes are TRBV18 and TRBJ1-2, with D possibly TRBD1 on 6 matching bases. V lost 5 bases and J lost 5, with 18 bases in between. The germline gives CDR1 KGHSH, CDR2 LQKENI. This CDR3 spans 15 amino acids. CDR3 protein: CASSANEGRGYGYTF. CDR3 DNA: TGTGCCAGCTCAGCAAATGAAGGCAGGGGATATGGCTACACCTTC. The full variable domain, in which reference TRBV18 and TRBJ1-2 provide the parts outside the CDR3, is NAGVMQNPRHLVRRRGQEARLRCSPMKGHSHVYWYRQLPEEGLKFMVYLQKENIIDESGMPKERFSAEFPKEGPSILRIQQVVRGDSAAYFCASSANEGRGYGYTFGSGTRLTVV.

The CDR3 sequence: CSASTGTSGSSYEQYF. The CDR3, as DNA: TGCAGTGCTAGCACCGGGACTAGCGGGAGCTCCTACGAGCAGTACTTC. The rearrangement links TRBV20-1 to TRBJ2-7; TRBD2 matches 14 bases. The junction had 4 bases not matched to a gene; V was cut back by 3 bases and J by 0 bases. The CDR3 totals 16 residues. Per the germline V gene, CDR1 is DFQATT and CDR2 is SNEGSKA (reference sequence).

This chain joins TRBV10-3 and TRBJ2-7; a possible D gene is TRBD1 (6 bases). Deletions cut 6 bases from V and 1 base from J, with 10 bases between. The CDR3 has 13 residues. Germline V lookup: CDR1 ENHRY, CDR2 SYGVKD. The CDR3 region is CAIRKGVSYEQYF. As DNA, the CDR3 is TGTGCCATCAGGAAGGGGGTTTCCTACGAGCAGTACTTC.

The V call is TRBV2, the J call TRBJ1-1; D uncertain. This CDR3 is built from 14 residues. Germline assignment: CDR1 SNHLY and CDR2 FYNNEI. The V and J ends lost 2 bases and 1 base respectively, with 8 bases between them. The CDR3 loop is CASSENGGNTEAFF. The CDR3 DNA reads TGTGCCAGCAGTGAAAACGGCGGGAACACTGAAGCTTTCTTT.

This clonotype was seen once. The chain is built from TRBV7-3 and TRBJ1-1; the match to TRBD1 covers 9 bases. The V and J ends lost 5 bases and 1 base, in that order; junction bases with no gene match: 11. This CDR3 region has 17 residues. In germline, CDR1 is SGHTA, CDR2 FQGTGA. The CDR3 here is CASSKDRGQARNTEAFF. For the CDR3, the DNA is TGTGCCAGCAGCAAGGACAGGGGACAGGCCAGGAACACTGAAGCTTTCTTT.